The rows below give T cell receptor beta chains drawn from one sample of a study of cytomegalovirus exposure and HLA in healthy donors. The method was immunoSEQ multiplex PCR; TCRdb's version includes in-frame clones alone and lacks a portion of them. This table has 100,000 to 150,000 clones, roughly a sixth appearing once. Sample: PBMCs. The receptors originated from a female donor in good health and CMV-seropositive. CDR3s include the opening cysteine and the closing phenylalanine or tryptophan. D genes are given only for firm matches. Size is omitted from some rows. Given values are once, few, many or a class for expanded clones.

CDR3 protein | CDR3 DNA | D gene | J gene | V gene | clone size
CATSSGREFPNTEAFF | TGTGCCACCAGCAGTGGGCGGGAGTTCCCGAACACTGAAGCTTTCTTT | . | TRBJ1-1 | TRBV15 | few
CASSGWTVINEKLFF | TGTGCCAGCAGCGGCTGGACAGTGATTAATGAAAAACTGTTTTTT | . | TRBJ1-4 | TRBV6-1 | few
CASSLDRNEKLFF | TGTGCTAGCAGCTTGGACAGGAATGAAAAACTGTTTTTT | TRBD1 | TRBJ1-4 | TRBV7-7 | few
CASSESRGTEAFF | TGTGCCAGCAGTGAATCCCGGGGCACTGAAGCTTTCTTT | . | TRBJ1-1 | TRBV6-1 | few
CASSLAGTGSYEQYF | TGTGCCAGCAGCTTAGCCGGAACAGGATCCTACGAGCAGTACTTC | . | TRBJ2-7 | TRBV7-2 | .
CASSSSGMNTGELFF | TGTGCCAGCAGCAGTAGCGGGATGAACACCGGGGAGCTGTTTTTT | TRBD2 | TRBJ2-2 | TRBV11-3 | .
CSAGDFHEQYF | TGCAGCGCGGGGGATTTCCACGAGCAGTACTTC | . | TRBJ2-7 | TRBV29-1 | .
CASSLAAGPVNEQFF | TGTGCCAGCAGCTTAGCGGCGGGGCCGGTCAATGAGCAGTTCTTC | . | TRBJ2-1 | TRBV5-8 | .
CASSENRVAPNEQFF | TGTGCCAGCAGTGAAAACAGGGTGGCGCCCAATGAGCAGTTCTTC | . | TRBJ2-1 | TRBV2 | few
CATSRTRRNEQFF | TGTGCCACCAGCAGAACTAGGAGGAATGAGCAGTTCTTC | . | TRBJ2-1 | TRBV15 | .
CASSTGQGGEAFF | TGTGCCAGCAGTACGGGACAGGGAGGTGAAGCTTTCTTT | TRBD1 | TRBJ1-1 | TRBV6-5 | .
CAISSDAGGPVNEQFF | TGTGCCATCTCCTCCGATGCGGGGGGGCCGGTAAATGAGCAGTTCTTC | TRBD2 | TRBJ2-1 | TRBV10-3 | few
CASSEPGQGYLNEKLFF | TGTGCCAGCAGTGAACCGGGACAGGGGTACCTCAATGAAAAACTGTTTTTT | TRBD1 | TRBJ1-4 | TRBV5-8 | .
CSVDTVLGEKLFF | TGCAGCGTTGATACAGTTTTGGGTGAAAAACTGTTTTTT | . | TRBJ1-4 | TRBV29-1 | .
CASSPFEGVPYGYTF | TGCGCCAGCAGCCCGTTTGAGGGAGTCCCCTATGGCTACACCTTC | . | TRBJ1-2 | TRBV4-1 | few
CASSFPSSEQYF | TGTGCCAGCAGTTTCCCTTCCAGCGAGCAGTACTTC | . | TRBJ2-7 | TRBV27 | .
CAINRQGAEDTQYF | TGTGCCATCAACCGACAGGGGGCGGAAGATACGCAGTATTTT | TRBD1 | TRBJ2-3 | TRBV10-3 | .
CASSPRDRGYEQYF | TGTGCCAGCAGCCCCCGGGACAGGGGCTACGAGCAGTACTTC | TRBD1 | TRBJ2-7 | TRBV11-2 | few
CASRDPGKSSLNTEAFF | TGTGCCAGCAGGGACCCGGGGAAGTCGTCGTTGAACACTGAAGCTTTCTTT | . | TRBJ1-1 | TRBV7-9 | .
CASSVGRTSGRRYEQYF | TGTGCCAGCAGCGTAGGACGAACTAGCGGGAGGCGGTACGAGCAGTACTTC | TRBD2 | TRBJ2-7 | TRBV9 | few
CASSAWTDSYEQYF | TGTGCCAGCAGTGCCTGGACAGATTCCTACGAGCAGTACTTC | . | TRBJ2-7 | TRBV6-1 | few
CATSRGVIGRNYEQYF | TGTGCCACCAGCAGAGGAGTTATTGGCAGGAACTACGAGCAGTACTTC | . | TRBJ2-7 | TRBV15 | .
CASRTPAGGKETQYF | TGTGCCAGCAGAACACCGGCAGGGGGGAAAGAGACCCAGTACTTC | . | TRBJ2-5 | TRBV2 | .
CASSRTSGRTDTQYF | TGTGCCAGCAGTCGGACTAGCGGACGCACAGATACGCAGTATTTT | TRBD2 | TRBJ2-3 | TRBV2 | .
CASSQTGWNNQPQHF | TGCGCCAGCAGCCAGACAGGGTGGAACAATCAGCCCCAGCATTTT | TRBD1 | TRBJ1-5 | TRBV4-3 | .
CASIGIRRSYNEQFF | TGTGCCAGCATCGGGATCCGGAGATCCTACAATGAGCAGTTCTTC | . | TRBJ2-1 | TRBV28 | few
CASSPLQGSTDTQYF | TGTGCCAGCTCACCACTACAGGGTAGCACAGATACGCAGTATTTT | . | TRBJ2-3 | TRBV18 | .
CASSAALAGSYEQYF | TGTGCCAGCAGTGCGGCCTTGGCAGGGTCCTACGAGCAGTACTTC | . | TRBJ2-7 | TRBV2 | .
CASSGPGLSPLHF | TGTGCCAGCAGTGGGCCAGGCCTTTCACCCCTCCACTTT | . | TRBJ1-6 | TRBV2 | .
CASSQTPGNRETQYF | TGTGCCAGCAGCCAGACTCCGGGGAACAGAGAGACCCAGTACTTC | . | TRBJ2-5 | TRBV5-5 | once
CASGLTQGWETQYF | TGTGCTAGTGGTTTGACACAGGGGTGGGAGACCCAGTACTTC | TRBD1 | TRBJ2-5 | TRBV12-5 | few
CASSSRTSGGAGETQYF | TGTGCCAGCAGCTCCCGGACTAGCGGGGGGGCAGGAGAGACCCAGTACTTC | TRBD2 | TRBJ2-5 | TRBV7-9 | .
CASCDRGGQPQHF | TGTGCCAGCTGCGACAGGGGCGGGCAGCCCCAGCATTTT | TRBD1 | TRBJ1-5 | TRBV18 | many
CASSLTSSGADTQYF | TGTGCCAGCAGCTTGACTAGCTCAGGCGCAGATACGCAGTATTTT | TRBD2 | TRBJ2-3 | TRBV11-2 | few
CATSSLGGPRNEQFF | TGTGCCACCAGCTCGCTGGGGGGGCCCAGGAATGAGCAGTTCTTC | . | TRBJ2-1 | TRBV15 | few
CASSLLAGGGMVQYF | TGTGCCAGCAGCTTACTAGCGGGAGGGGGGATGGTGCAGTATTTT | TRBD2 | TRBJ2-3 | TRBV7-2 | few
CASSDRASTDTQYF | TGCGCCAGCTCGGACAGGGCAAGCACAGATACGCAGTATTTT | TRBD1 | TRBJ2-3 | TRBV5-1 | .
CATSRGSPGGREKLFF | TGTGCCACCAGCAGAGGGTCACCTGGGGGGAGGGAAAAACTGTTTTTT | . | TRBJ1-4 | TRBV15 | few
CASSLQGSGYTF | TGCGCCAGCAGCCTACAGGGAAGTGGCTACACCTTC | . | TRBJ1-2 | TRBV5-1 | few
CSVEGDRHTSYGYTF | TGCAGCGTTGAAGGGGACAGACACACCAGCTATGGCTACACCTTC | TRBD1 | TRBJ1-2 | TRBV29-1 | few
CASSGGRGEQPQHF | TGTGCCAGCTCAGGGGGCCGGGGTGAACAGCCCCAGCATTTT | TRBD1 | TRBJ1-5 | TRBV2 | .
CASSPRSGTPNTEAFF | TGCGCCAGCAGCCCCCGTTCCGGGACACCGAACACTGAAGCTTTCTTT | . | TRBJ1-1 | TRBV4-1 | .
CASSYSSGVSGNTIYF | TGTGCCAGCAGTTACTCCTCGGGGGTTTCTGGAAACACCATATATTTT | . | TRBJ1-3 | TRBV6-6 | .
CASSLVGGHPTEAFF | TGTGCCAGCAGCTTAGTAGGGGGACACCCCACTGAAGCTTTCTTT | . | TRBJ1-1 | TRBV7-2 | .
CAWSTSGASNQPQHF | TGTGCCTGGAGTACGTCGGGAGCTAGCAATCAGCCCCAGCATTTT | . | TRBJ1-5 | TRBV30 | .
CASSAELTGGLDEQYF | TGTGCCAGCAGCGCTGAACTGACAGGGGGGCTGGACGAGCAGTACTTC | TRBD1 | TRBJ2-7 | TRBV9 | few
CASSLGPRTGDQPQHF | TGCGCCAGCAGCTTGGGACCAAGGACAGGGGATCAGCCCCAGCATTTT | TRBD1 | TRBJ1-5 | TRBV5-1 | .
CASSLRQGFGYTF | TGTGCCAGCAGTTTGCGGCAGGGGTTTGGCTACACCTTC | . | TRBJ1-2 | TRBV6-5 | .
CAWSVQTGAPYNEQFF | TGTGCCTGGAGTGTCCAAACAGGGGCCCCTTACAATGAGCAGTTCTTC | TRBD1 | TRBJ2-1 | TRBV30 | few
CASRQRGGVLYNEQFF | TGTGCCAGCAGACAACGGGGGGGAGTTCTCTACAATGAGCAGTTCTTC | TRBD2 | TRBJ2-1 | TRBV7-2 | few